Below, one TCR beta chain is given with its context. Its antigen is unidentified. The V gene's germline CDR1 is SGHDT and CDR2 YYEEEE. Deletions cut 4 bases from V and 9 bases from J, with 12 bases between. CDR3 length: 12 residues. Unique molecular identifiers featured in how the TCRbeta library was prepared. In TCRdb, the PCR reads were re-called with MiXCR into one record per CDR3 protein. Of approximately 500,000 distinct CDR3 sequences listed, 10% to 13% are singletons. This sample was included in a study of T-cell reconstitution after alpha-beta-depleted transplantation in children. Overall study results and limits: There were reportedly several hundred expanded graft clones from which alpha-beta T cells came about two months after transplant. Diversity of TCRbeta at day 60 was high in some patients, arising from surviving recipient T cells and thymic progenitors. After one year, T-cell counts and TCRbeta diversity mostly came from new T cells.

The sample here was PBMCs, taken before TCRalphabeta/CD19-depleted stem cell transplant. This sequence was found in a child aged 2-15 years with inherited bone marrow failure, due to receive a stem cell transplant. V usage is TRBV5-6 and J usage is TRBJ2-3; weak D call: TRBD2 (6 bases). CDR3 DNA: TGTGCCAGCAGCCGACTAGGGCAAACGCAGTATTTT. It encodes CASSRLGQTQYF.